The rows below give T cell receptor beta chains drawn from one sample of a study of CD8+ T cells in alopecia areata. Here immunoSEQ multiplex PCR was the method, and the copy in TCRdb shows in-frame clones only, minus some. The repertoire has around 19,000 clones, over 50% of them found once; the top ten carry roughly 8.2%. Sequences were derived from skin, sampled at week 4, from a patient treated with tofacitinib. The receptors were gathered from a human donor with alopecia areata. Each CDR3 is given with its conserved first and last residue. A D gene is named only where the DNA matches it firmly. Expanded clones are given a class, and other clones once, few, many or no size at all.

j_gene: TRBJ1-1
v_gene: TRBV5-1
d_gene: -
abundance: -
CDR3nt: TGCGCCAGCAGAGGGACACAGAACACTGAAGCTTTCTTT
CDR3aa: CASRGTQNTEAFF

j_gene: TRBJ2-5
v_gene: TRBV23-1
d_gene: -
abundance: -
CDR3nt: TGCGCCAGCAGAGATCGAAGGGGTCGGGACAATCAAGAGACCCAGTACTTC
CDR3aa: CASRDRRGRDNQETQYF

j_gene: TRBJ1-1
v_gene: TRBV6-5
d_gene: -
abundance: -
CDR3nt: TGTGCCAGCAGTCGGTACAGCACTGAAGCTTTCTTT
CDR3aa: CASSRYSTEAFF

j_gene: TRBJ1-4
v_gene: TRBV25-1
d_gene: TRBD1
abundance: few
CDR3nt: TGTGCCAGCAGTGACCCGGGACAGGGTGGTGAAAAACTGTTTTTT
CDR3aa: CASSDPGQGGEKLFF

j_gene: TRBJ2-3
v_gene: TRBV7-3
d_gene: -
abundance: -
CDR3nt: TGTGCCAGCAGCTTAAGGGGGGGCGCAACAGATACGCAGTATTTT
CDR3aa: CASSLRGGATDTQYF

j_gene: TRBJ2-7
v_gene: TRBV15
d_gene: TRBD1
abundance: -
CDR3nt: TGTGCCACCAGCAGCGGAACAGGGGGCAACTACGAGCAGTACTTC
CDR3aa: CATSSGTGGNYEQYF

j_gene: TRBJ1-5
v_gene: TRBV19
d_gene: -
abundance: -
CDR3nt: TGTGCCAGTAGTCCCCTTGCGGGCCGTAGCAATCAGCCCCAGCATTTT
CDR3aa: CASSPLAGRSNQPQHF

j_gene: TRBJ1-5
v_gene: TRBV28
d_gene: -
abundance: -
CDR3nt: TGTGCCAGCAGTTCAACGAACGACTGGGATAGCAATCAGCCCCAGCATTTT
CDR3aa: CASSSTNDWDSNQPQHF

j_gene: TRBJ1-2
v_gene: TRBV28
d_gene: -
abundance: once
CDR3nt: TGTGCCAGCAGCCTGACCCGACGCACTGGCTACACCTTC
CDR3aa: CASSLTRRTGYTF

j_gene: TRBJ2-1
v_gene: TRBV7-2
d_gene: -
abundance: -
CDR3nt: TGTGCCAGCAGCTCCTACAATCCCTACAGTAGGCAGTTCTTC
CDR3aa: CASSSYNPYSRQFF

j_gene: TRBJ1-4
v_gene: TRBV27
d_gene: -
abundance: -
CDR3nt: TGTGCCAGCAGTTTTGGCGGCCCGGGTGAAAAACTGTTTTTT
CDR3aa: CASSFGGPGEKLFF

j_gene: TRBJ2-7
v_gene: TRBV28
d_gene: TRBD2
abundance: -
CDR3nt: TGTGCCAGCAGTCCTAGCGGGGGGGCCATCTACGAGCAGTACTTC
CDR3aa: CASSPSGGAIYEQYF

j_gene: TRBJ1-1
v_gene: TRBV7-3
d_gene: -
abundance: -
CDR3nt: TGTGCCAGCAGCTTAAGGAGAGGGGACACTGAAGCTTTCTTT
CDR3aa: CASSLRRGDTEAFF

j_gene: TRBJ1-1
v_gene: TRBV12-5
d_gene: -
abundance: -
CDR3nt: TGTGCTAGTGGTTTTGGGGGGGCGATCCAAGCTTTCTTT
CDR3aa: CASGFGGAIQAFF

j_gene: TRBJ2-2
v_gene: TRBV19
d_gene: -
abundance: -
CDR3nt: TGTGCCAGTACTATCTCAGGGATGTTCACCGGGGAGCTGTTTTTT
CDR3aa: CASTISGMFTGELFF

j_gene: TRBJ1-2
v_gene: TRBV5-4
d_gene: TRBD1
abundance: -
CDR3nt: TGTGCCAGCAGCTTGGGGGGGACAGAGAACTATGGCTACACCTTC
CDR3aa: CASSLGGTENYGYTF

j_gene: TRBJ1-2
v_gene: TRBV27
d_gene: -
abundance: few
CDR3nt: TGTGCCAGCAGTCCCCTTCTGGGGAACTATGGCTACACCTTC
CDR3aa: CASSPLLGNYGYTF